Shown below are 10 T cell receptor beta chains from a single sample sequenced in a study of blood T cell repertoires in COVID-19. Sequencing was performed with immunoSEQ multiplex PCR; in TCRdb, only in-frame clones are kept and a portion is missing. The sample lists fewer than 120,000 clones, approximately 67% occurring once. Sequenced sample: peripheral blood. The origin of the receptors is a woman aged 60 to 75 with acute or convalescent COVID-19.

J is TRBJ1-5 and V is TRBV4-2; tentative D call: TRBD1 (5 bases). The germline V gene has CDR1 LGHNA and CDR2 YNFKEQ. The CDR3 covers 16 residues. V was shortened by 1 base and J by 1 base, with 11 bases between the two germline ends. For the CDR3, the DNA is TGTGCCAGCAGCCAAGTCTCCAGGGCCAGCAATCAGCCCCAGCATTTT. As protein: CASSQVSRASNQPQHF.

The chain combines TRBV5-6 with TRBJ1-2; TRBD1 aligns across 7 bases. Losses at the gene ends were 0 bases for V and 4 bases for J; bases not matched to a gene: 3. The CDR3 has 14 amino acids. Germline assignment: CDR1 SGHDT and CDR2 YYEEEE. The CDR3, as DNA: TGTGCCAGCAGCTTGGGACAGGGAGGCTATGGCTACACCTTC. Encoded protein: CASSLGQGGYGYTF.

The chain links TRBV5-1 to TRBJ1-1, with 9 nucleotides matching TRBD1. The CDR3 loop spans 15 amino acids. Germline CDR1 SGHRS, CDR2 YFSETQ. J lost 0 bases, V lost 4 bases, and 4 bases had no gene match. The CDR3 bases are TGCGCCAGCAGCACGGGACAGGGTGTGAACACTGAAGCTTTCTTT. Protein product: CASSTGQGVNTEAFF.

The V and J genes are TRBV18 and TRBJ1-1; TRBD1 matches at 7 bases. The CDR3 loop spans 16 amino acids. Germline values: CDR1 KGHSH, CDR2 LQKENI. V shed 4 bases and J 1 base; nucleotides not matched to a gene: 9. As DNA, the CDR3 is TGTGCCAGCTCACATGCGACAGGGAGTCAGAACACTGAAGCTTTCTTT. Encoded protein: CASSHATGSQNTEAFF.

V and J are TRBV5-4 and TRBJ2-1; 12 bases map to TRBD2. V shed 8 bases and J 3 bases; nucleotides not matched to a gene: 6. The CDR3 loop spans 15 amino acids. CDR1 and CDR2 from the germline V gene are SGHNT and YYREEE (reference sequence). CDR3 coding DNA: TGTGCCAGTTCTAGCGGGGGGGCGGACTACAATGAGCAGTTCTTC. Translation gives CASSSGGADYNEQFF.

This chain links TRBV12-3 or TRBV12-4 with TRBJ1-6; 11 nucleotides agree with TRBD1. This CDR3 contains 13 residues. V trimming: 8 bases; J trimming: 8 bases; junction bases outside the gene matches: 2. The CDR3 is CASGTGGYSPLHF. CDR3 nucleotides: TGTGCCAGCGGGACAGGGGGTTATTCACCCCTCCACTTT.

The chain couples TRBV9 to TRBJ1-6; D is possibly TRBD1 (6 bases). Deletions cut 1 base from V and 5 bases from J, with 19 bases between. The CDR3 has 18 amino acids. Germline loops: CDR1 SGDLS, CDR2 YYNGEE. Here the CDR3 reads CASSVSVQGSADNSPLHF. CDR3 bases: TGTGCCAGCAGCGTATCGGTACAGGGCTCAGCGGATAATTCACCCCTCCACTTT.

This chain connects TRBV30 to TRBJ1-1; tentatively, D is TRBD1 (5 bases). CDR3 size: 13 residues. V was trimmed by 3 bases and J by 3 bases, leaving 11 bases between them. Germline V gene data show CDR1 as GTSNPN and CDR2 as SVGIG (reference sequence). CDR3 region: CAWRRGIDTEAFF. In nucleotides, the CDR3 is TGTGCCTGGAGACGGGGGATAGACACTGAAGCTTTCTTT.

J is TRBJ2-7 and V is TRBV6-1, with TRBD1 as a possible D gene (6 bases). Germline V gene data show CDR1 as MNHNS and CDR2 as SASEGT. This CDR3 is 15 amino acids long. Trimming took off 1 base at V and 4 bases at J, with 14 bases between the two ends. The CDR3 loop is CASSEGQTGGYEQYF. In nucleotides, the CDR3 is TGTGCCAGCAGTGAAGGGCAGACAGGCGGTTACGAGCAGTACTTC.

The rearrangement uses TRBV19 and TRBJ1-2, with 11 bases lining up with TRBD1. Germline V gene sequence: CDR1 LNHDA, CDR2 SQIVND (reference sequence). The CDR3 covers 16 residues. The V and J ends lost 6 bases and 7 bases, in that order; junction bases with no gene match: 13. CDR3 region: CASSVSPRTGGVGYTF. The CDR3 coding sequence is TGTGCCAGTAGCGTATCCCCCCGGACAGGGGGCGTTGGCTACACCTTC.